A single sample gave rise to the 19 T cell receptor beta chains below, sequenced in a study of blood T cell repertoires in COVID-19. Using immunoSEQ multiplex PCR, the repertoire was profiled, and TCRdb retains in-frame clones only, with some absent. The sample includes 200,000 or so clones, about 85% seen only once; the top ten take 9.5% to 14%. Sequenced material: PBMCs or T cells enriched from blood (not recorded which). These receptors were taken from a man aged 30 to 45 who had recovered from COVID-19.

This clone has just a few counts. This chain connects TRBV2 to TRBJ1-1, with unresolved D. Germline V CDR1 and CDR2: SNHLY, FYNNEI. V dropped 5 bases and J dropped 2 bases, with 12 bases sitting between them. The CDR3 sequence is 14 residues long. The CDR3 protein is CASSLSEVNTEAFF. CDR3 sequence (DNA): TGTGCCAGCAGTTTATCCGAGGTAAACACTGAAGCTTTCTTT.

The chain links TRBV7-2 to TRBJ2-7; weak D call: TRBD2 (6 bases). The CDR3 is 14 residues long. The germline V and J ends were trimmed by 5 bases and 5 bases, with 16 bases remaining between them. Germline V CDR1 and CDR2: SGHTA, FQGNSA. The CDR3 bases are TGTGCCAGCAGCCAACGAAAGGGAGGCGACGAGCAGTACTTC. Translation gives CASSQRKGGDEQYF.

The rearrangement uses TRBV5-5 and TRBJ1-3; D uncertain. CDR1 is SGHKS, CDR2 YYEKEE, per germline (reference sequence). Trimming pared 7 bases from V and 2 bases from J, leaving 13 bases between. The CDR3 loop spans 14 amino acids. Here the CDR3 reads CASFPGAAGNTIYF. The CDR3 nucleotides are TGTGCCAGCTTTCCCGGAGCTGCTGGAAACACCATATATTTT. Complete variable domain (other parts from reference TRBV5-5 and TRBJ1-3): DAGVTQSPTHLIKTRGQQVTLRCSPISGHKSVSWYQQVLGQGPQFIFQYYEKEERGRGNFPDRFSARQFPNYSSELNVNALLLGDSALYLCASFPGAAGNTIYFGEGSWLTVV.

DNA for the CDR3: TGTGCCAGCAGTGACGACAGGGAGAATGAGCAGTTCTTC. Encoded protein: CASSDDRENEQFF. J is TRBJ2-1 and V is TRBV2; 7 nucleotides align to TRBD1. This CDR3 contains 13 residues. V dropped 3 bases and J dropped 7; count of bases not matched to a gene: 3. Germline assignment: CDR1 SNHLY and CDR2 FYNNEI.

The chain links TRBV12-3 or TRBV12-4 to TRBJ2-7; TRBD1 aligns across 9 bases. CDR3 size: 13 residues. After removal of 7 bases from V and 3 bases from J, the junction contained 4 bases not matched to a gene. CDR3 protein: CASMGDRDYEQYF. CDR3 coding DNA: TGTGCCAGCATGGGGGACAGGGACTACGAGCAGTACTTC.

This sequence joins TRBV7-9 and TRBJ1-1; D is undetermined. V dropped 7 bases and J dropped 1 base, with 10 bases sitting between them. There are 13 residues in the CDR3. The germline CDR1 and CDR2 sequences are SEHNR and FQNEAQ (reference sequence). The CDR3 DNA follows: TGTGCCAGCAACCCTATAGAGAACACTGAAGCTTTCTTT. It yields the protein CASNPIENTEAFF.

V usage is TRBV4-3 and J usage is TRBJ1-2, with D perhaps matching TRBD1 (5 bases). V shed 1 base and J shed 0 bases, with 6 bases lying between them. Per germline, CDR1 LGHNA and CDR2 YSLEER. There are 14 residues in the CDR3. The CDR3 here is CASSQAGTNYGYTF. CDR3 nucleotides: TGCGCCAGCAGCCAAGCAGGGACTAACTATGGCTACACCTTC.

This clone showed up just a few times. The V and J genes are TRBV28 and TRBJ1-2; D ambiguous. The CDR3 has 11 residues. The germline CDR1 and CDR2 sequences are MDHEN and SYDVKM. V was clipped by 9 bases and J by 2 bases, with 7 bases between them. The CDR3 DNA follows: TGTGCCAGTAACCAGAACTATGGCTACACCTTC. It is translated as CASNQNYGYTF.

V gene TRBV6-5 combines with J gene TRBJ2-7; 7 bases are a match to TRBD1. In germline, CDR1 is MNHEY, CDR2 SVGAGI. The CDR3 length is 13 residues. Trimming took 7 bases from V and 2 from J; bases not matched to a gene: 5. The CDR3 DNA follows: TGTGCCAGCATCCCGGGACAGACCTACGAGCAGTACTTC. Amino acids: CASIPGQTYEQYF.

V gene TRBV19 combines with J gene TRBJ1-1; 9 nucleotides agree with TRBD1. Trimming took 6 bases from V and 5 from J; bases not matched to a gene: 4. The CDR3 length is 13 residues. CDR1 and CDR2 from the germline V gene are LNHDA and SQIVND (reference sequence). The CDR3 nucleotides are TGTGCCAGTAGGACAGGGGGATATACTGAAGCTTTCTTT. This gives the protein CASRTGGYTEAFF.

The CDR3 nucleotides are TGTGCCAGCGGCGCTGGCGGGACTAGCACAGATACGCAGTATTTT. This encodes CASGAGGTSTDTQYF. The genes are TRBV28 and TRBJ2-3; the D gene is possibly TRBD2 (6 bases). The CDR3 runs 15 residues. From germline, CDR1 is MDHEN and CDR2 SYDVKM. V was shortened by 8 bases and J by 0 bases, with 15 bases between the two germline ends.

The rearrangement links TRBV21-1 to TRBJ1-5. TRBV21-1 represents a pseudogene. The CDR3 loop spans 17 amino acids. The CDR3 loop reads CAREDSQTVYSNQPQHF. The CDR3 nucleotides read TGTGCCAGGGAAGACTCCCAGACTGTTTATAGCAATCAGCCCCAGCATTTT.

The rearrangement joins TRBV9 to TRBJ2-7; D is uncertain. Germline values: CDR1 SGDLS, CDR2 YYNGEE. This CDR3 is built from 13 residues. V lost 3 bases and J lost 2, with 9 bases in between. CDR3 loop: CASSGGSTYEQYF. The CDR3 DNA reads TGTGCCAGCAGCGGTGGCAGTACCTACGAGCAGTACTTC.

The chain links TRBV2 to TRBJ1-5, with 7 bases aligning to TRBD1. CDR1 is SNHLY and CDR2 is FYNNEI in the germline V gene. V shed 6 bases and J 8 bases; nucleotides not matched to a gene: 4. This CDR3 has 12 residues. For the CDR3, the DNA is TGTGCCAGCAGAGGGACAGCGGAGCCCCAGCATTTT. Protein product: CASRGTAEPQHF.

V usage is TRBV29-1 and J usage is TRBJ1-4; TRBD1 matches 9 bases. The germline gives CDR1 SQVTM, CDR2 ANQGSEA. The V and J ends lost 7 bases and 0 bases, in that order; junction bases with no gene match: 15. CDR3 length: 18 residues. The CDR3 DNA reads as TGCAGCGCCTACCTATTTACAGGGGGCGTTGCAACTAATGAAAAACTGTTTTTT. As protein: CSAYLFTGGVATNEKLFF.

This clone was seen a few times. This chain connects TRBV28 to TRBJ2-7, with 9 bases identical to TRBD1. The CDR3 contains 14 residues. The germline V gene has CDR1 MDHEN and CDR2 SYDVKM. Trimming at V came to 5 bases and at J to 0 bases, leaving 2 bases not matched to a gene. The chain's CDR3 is CASSGTGTSYEQYF. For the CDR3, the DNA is TGTGCCAGCAGTGGGACAGGGACCTCCTACGAGCAGTACTTC.

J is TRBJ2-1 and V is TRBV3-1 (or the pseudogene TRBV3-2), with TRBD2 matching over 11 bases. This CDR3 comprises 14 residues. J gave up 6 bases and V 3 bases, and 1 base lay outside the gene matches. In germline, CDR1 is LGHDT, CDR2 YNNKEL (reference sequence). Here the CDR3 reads CASSHSGRGNEQFF. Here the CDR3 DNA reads TGTGCCAGCAGCCATAGCGGGAGGGGCAATGAGCAGTTCTTC.

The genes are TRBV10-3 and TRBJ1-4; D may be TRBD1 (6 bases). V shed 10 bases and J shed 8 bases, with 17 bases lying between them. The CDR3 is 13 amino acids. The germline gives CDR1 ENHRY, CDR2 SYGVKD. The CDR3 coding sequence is TGTGCCACTTGGACAGACAAGGAAGAAAAACTGTTTTTT. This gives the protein CATWTDKEEKLFF.

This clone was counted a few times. The CDR3 here is CASSGKSGGSGELFF. The CDR3, as DNA: TGTGCCAGCAGCGGCAAATCAGGGGGCTCCGGGGAGCTGTTTTTT. The chain employs TRBV7-9 and TRBJ2-2; TRBD1 matches at 8 bases. The CDR3 spans 15 residues. After removal of 5 bases from V and 6 bases from J, the junction contained 8 bases not matched to a gene. Per germline, CDR1 SEHNR and CDR2 FQNEAQ (reference sequence).